This T cell receptor beta chain was documented in a study of blood T cell repertoires in COVID-19. Study details: Samples of COVID-19 (acute and convalescent) were obtained from the United States, Italy and Spain. PBMCs, B-cell-depleted T cells, or T cells were the source of the cDNA or gDNA that made up the material.

Original data processing: Reference gene primers were amplified, and this amplification served to estimate nucleated cell counts. Generated by immunoSEQ multiplex PCR, the TCRdb table keeps only in-frame clones and is missing some. V, J and clone size are taken as reported in that table, and D and trimming were inferred from the DNA itself. The data contain about 78,000 clones, 80% to 95% of them singletons. Per germline, CDR1 LGHNA and CDR2 YNFKEQ. After removal of 0 bases from V and 4 bases from J, the junction contained 8 bases not matched to a gene. The CDR3 is 17 residues long. This TCR derives from a woman of 80 years or more with acute or convalescent COVID-19. V and J are TRBV4-2 and TRBJ2-1; TRBD2 aligns across 8 bases. Sequenced: peripheral blood. The CDR3 sequence is CASSQDISGGPYNEQFF. DNA for the CDR3: TGTGCCAGCAGCCAAGATATCAGCGGGGGACCTTACAATGAGCAGTTCTTC.